This TCR beta chain comes out of a study of blood T cell repertoires in COVID-19. Turning to the study itself: Whether acute or convalescent, the COVID-19 samples came from the United States, Italy and Spain. In each case, the material was cDNA or gDNA derived from T cells, B-cell-depleted T cells, or PBMCs.

Germline assignment: CDR1 SGHRS and CDR2 YFSETQ. The CDR3 consists of 16 residues. V lost 5 bases and J lost 4; bases outside the gene matches: 10. Authors' analysis steps: Scientists estimated how many nucleated cells there were by amplifying reference gene primers. Generated by immunoSEQ multiplex PCR, the TCRdb table keeps only in-frame clones and is missing some. That table furnishes V, J and clone size, whereas the DNA furnished D and trimming. The sample holds hundreds of thousands of clones, 86% seen once. This receptor was obtained from a woman aged 25 to 39 with active or convalescent COVID-19. The material sequenced was peripheral blood. The chain couples TRBV5-1 to TRBJ2-2, with TRBD1 identical over 8 bases. CDR3 residues: CASSSLGDRTTGELFF. The CDR3 coding sequence is TGCGCCAGCAGTTCCCTGGGGGACAGGACCACCGGGGAGCTGTTTTTT.